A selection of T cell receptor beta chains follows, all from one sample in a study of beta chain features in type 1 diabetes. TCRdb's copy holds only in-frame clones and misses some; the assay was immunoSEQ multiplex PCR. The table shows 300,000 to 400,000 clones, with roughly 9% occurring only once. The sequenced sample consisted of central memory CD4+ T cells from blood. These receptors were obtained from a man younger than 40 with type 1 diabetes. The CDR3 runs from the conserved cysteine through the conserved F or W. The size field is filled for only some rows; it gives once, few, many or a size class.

CDR3: CASSYPTRNTGELFF; V: TRBV6-5; J: TRBJ2-2; size: -
CDR3: CASPGSGTDTQYF; V: TRBV6-5; J: TRBJ2-3; size: -
CDR3: CASSLGANLYEQYF; V: TRBV5-1; J: TRBJ2-7; size: -
CDR3: CASSSPRGNNSPLHF; V: TRBV7-2; J: TRBJ1-6; size: few
CDR3: CASSSQGLNSPLHF; V: TRBV5-1; J: TRBJ1-6; size: -
CDR3: CASSLEGRIDGYTF; V: TRBV27; J: TRBJ1-2; size: few
CDR3: CASSLGGQGAFQPQHF; V: TRBV5-6; J: TRBJ1-5; size: few
CDR3: CASSSDLGSYEQYF; V: TRBV7-7; J: TRBJ2-7; size: -
CDR3: CASSQDWGSEAFF; V: TRBV14; J: TRBJ1-1; size: few
CDR3: CASSFGQSEPLHF; V: TRBV7-2; J: TRBJ1-6; size: -
CDR3: CSVDQPGRANTEAFF; V: TRBV29-1; J: TRBJ1-1; size: few
CDR3: CASRWVVDTGELFF; V: TRBV19; J: TRBJ2-2; size: few
CDR3: CASSYYRGRGEQYF; V: TRBV6-7; J: TRBJ2-7; size: -
CDR3: CASSKGLAQETQYF; V: TRBV11-2; J: TRBJ2-5; size: -
CDR3: CASSLFQGSSSYNSPLHF; V: TRBV5-1; J: TRBJ1-6; size: -
CDR3: CASSDGTGTDTQYF; V: TRBV6-6; J: TRBJ2-3; size: -
CDR3: CASSPYWTGGNYGYTF; V: TRBV4-3; J: TRBJ1-2; size: -
CDR3: CASSVAGTSGGPTDTQYF; V: TRBV9; J: TRBJ2-3; size: -
CDR3: CASSFQSAKNIQYF; V: TRBV28; J: TRBJ2-4; size: many
CDR3: CASSPGTEEPQHF; V: TRBV18; J: TRBJ1-5; size: -
CDR3: CASSVARGKTDTQYF; V: TRBV9; J: TRBJ2-3; size: -
CDR3: CASSSGLAGPGEGDTQYF; V: TRBV5-4; J: TRBJ2-3; size: -
CDR3: CAWGQGGISPLHF; V: TRBV30; J: TRBJ1-6; size: -
CDR3: CASTRPGQINQPQHF; V: TRBV23-1; J: TRBJ1-5; size: many
CDR3: CASSEGRTEQYF; V: TRBV10-2; J: TRBJ2-7; size: -
CDR3: CASSLATRKGEQFF; V: TRBV7-2; J: TRBJ2-1; size: few
CDR3: CASTEQSANYGYTF; V: TRBV19; J: TRBJ1-2; size: few
CDR3: CASRPIGPLSSYEQYF; V: TRBV25-1; J: TRBJ2-7; size: -
CDR3: CASSQGAHKDGELFF; V: TRBV28; J: TRBJ2-2; size: few
CDR3: CASKPFLAQDTQYF; V: TRBV2; J: TRBJ2-3; size: -
CDR3: CASSTVLDQETQYF; V: TRBV6-5; J: TRBJ2-5; size: -
CDR3: CASSVAGAGGGTDTQYF; V: TRBV9; J: TRBJ2-3; size: few
CDR3: CASSPRDSNRLASIQYF; V: TRBV7-9; J: TRBJ2-4; size: many
CDR3: CASGALAYTGELFF; V: TRBV19; J: TRBJ2-2; size: -
CDR3: CSTTGLEPETQYF; V: TRBV29-1; J: TRBJ2-5; size: few
CDR3: CASSYADRDGYTF; V: TRBV6-6; J: TRBJ1-2; size: -
CDR3: CASSARGGDTDTQYF; V: TRBV6-1; J: TRBJ2-3; size: few
CDR3: CASSSSQNEKLFF; V: TRBV18; J: TRBJ1-4; size: few
CDR3: CASSESGQPQHF; V: TRBV25-1; J: TRBJ1-5; size: -
CDR3: CASSPSETALQHF; V: TRBV7-8; J: TRBJ1-5; size: -
CDR3: CASSTLRGASTDTQYF; V: TRBV5-8; J: TRBJ2-3; size: few
CDR3: CASTTSGDGANVLTF; V: TRBV7-2; J: TRBJ2-6; size: few